A single sample is the source of the 9 T cell receptor beta chains below, sequenced in a study of cytomegalovirus exposure and HLA in healthy donors. The study ran its PCR with 60 Vbeta and 13 Jbeta primers. Sequencing used immunoSEQ multiplex PCR; TCRdb keeps in-frame clones, though not all of them. The sample consists of over 150,000 clones, around 82% of them appearing once. What was sequenced was PBMCs. All receptors come from a woman in her twenties or thirties in good health and CMV-seronegative.

This clone was seen a few times. The V gene is TRBV11-1, the J gene TRBJ1-1; perhaps TRBD1 as D (5 bases). V was shortened by 3 bases and J by 6 bases, with 23 bases between the two germline ends. Germline lookup yields CDR1 SGHAT and CDR2 FQDESV (reference sequence). The CDR3 runs 17 residues. The CDR3, as DNA: TGTGCCAGCAGCTTTACCTGGGGAAGGTCAAGGGGCTCTGAAGCTTTCTTT. Translated: CASSFTWGRSRGSEAFF.

CDR3 DNA sequence: TGTGCCAGCAGCTTAGACTCCGGGACAGGGGTCGAGCAGTACTTC. This translates into CASSLDSGTGVEQYF. This rearrangement joins TRBV11-2 to TRBJ2-7; 10 nucleotides align to TRBD1. V gave up 0 bases and J gave up 6 bases; unmatched junction bases: 5. CDR3 length equals 15 residues. Looked up from germline, CDR1 is SGHAT and CDR2 is FQNNGV.

This clone was counted between two and nine times. The chain has TRBV7-9 and TRBJ1-1; D is possibly TRBD1 (6 bases). Looked up from germline, CDR1 is SEHNR and CDR2 is FQNEAQ (reference sequence). V shed 5 bases and J shed 8 bases, with 9 bases lying between them. The CDR3 has 11 residues. The CDR3 region is CASSIDREAFF. The CDR3 DNA sequence: TGTGCCAGCAGCATAGACAGGGAAGCTTTCTTT. The whole variable domain, remainder taken from reference TRBV7-9 and TRBJ1-1, is DTGVSQNPRHKITKRGQNVTFRCDPISEHNRLYWYRQTLGQGPEFLTYFQNEAQLEKSRLLSDRFSAERPKGSFSTLEIQRTEQGDSAMYLCASSIDREAFFGQGTRLTVV.

This clone was counted a few times. The chain combines TRBV6-5 with TRBJ2-1, with D possibly being TRBD1 (6 bases). Germline CDR1 and CDR2: MNHEY and SVGAGI. Between the trimmed V and J ends, which lost 0 bases and 4 bases, there was a span of 13 bases. This CDR3 is 16 amino acids long. The CDR3 spells CASSYSASGAYNEQFF. The CDR3 nucleotides are TGTGCCAGCAGTTACTCGGCGTCAGGGGCATACAATGAGCAGTTCTTC.

V gene TRBV6-5 combines with J gene TRBJ2-5, with D possibly TRBD2 on 6 matching bases. V gave up 6 bases and J gave up 3 bases, with 14 bases separating them. CDR3 length equals 14 residues. Germline V CDR1 and CDR2: MNHEY, SVGAGI. In DNA, the CDR3 is TGTGCCAGCAGACCGCGGGACGGGGAAGAGACCCAGTACTTC. This translates into CASRPRDGEETQYF.

This rearrangement joins TRBV5-1 to TRBJ1-4, with 7 bases matching TRBD1. The CDR3 length is 16 residues. CDR1 and CDR2 from the germline V gene are SGHRS and YFSETQ. With 6 bases clipped from V and 0 bases from J, the junction kept 8 bases outside the gene matches. CDR3 DNA: TGCGCCAGCACCCCACTCGGGACAGCAACTAATGAAAAACTGTTTTTT. It specifies CASTPLGTATNEKLFF. Looking up the rest from reference TRBV5-1 and TRBJ1-4 gives the full variable domain: KAGVTQTPRYLIKTRGQQVTLSCSPISGHRSVSWYQQTPGQGLQFLFEYFSETQRNKGNFPGRFSGRQFSNSRSEMNVSTLELGDSALYLCASTPLGTATNEKLFFGSGTQLSVL.

V usage is TRBV29-1 and J usage is TRBJ2-7, with a tentative D call TRBD1 (6 bases). Trimming took 4 bases from V and 6 from J, leaving 13 bases between them. The CDR3 loop spans 12 amino acids. The V gene's germline CDR1 is SQVTM and CDR2 ANQGSEA. The CDR3 nucleotides are TGCAGCGTTGGGACAGAGGGGCTCGAGCAGTACTTC. Protein sequence: CSVGTEGLEQYF.

For the CDR3, the DNA is TGTGCCAGCACCCGATGGGCTCCCTACGAGCAGTACTTC. Translation gives CASTRWAPYEQYF. The V gene is TRBV11-2, the J gene TRBJ2-7; D unresolved. The V and J ends lost 7 bases and 2 bases respectively, with 12 bases between them. This CDR3 region has 13 residues. Germline CDR1 is SGHAT and CDR2 is FQNNGV.

With respect to this clone: At one end, the junction sequence differs from germline, possibly due to a read error. The chain carries TRBV7-9 and TRBJ2-3; 8 bases align to TRBD2. Germline V gene lookup returns CDR1 SEHNR and CDR2 FQNEAQ (reference sequence). The CDR3 runs 17 residues. The CDR3 sequence: CSSSFLPEAGVYGTQYF. The CDR3 coding sequence is TGTTCCAGCAGCTTTCTCCCAGAAGCGGGGGTATATGGTACGCAGTATTTT.